This T cell receptor beta chain was sequenced for a study of response to subunit inactivated influenza vaccine. Study conclusions and caveats: Researchers suggested that each seasonal influenza vaccination recruits few new T cells.

In the case of this clonotype: Its antigen is not identified.

MiXCR, run by TCRdb on the RT-PCR reads, gives a single entry per CDR3 protein. The data show around 600,000 distinct CDR3 sequences, about 10% seen once. Germline lookup yields CDR1 SGHAT and CDR2 FQNNGV. Deletions cut 2 bases from V and 4 bases from J, with 11 bases between. The CDR3 is 14 residues long. These data also featured in a second study, about T cells expressing NK-cell markers. From that second work: UMIs accompanied the 5'RACE template switching by which TCR beta cDNA was made. Dominant NKG2C+ clonotypes made up roughly 1.0-8% of CD8+ T cells in six donors. Topping the CD3+CD56-NKG2C+ fraction as well were these clonotypes, in a few donors.

The sequence was obtained from a man between 50 and 59 years old who received an inactivated influenza vaccine. The chain uses TRBV11-2 and TRBJ1-1; D is unresolved. The material was PBMCs from blood, obtained on the day of vaccination. The CDR3 DNA is TGTGCCAGCAGCTTAAAAGTAGGTGGCACTGAAGCTTTCTTT. Translating it yields CASSLKVGGTEAFF.